This TCR beta chain stems from a study of T cell responses to AZD1222 COVID-19 vaccine. Study conclusions and caveats: AZD1222 recipients seropositive at baseline numbered only 5 to 7. Donors, mostly white British, included more females; clonal diversity was possibly underestimated. The study sampled repertoires only after the peak T cell response.

Germline values: CDR1 SGHTA, CDR2 FQGNSA. CDR3 length: 15 amino acids. V was shortened by 3 bases and J by 0 bases, with 9 bases between the two germline ends. Remarks on this clone: No antigen is known for it.

Generated by immunoSEQ multiplex PCR, the TCRdb table keeps only in-frame clones and is missing some. The sample holds 85,000 to 120,000 clones, roughly 83% seen once. The sample in question was peripheral blood, obtained on day 0 of AZD1222 vaccination. The chain links TRBV7-2 to TRBJ2-1; D ambiguous. This clonotype was sampled from an adult in good health. CDR3 nucleotide sequence: TGTGCCAGCAGCTTTGAGAAGGGCTCCTACAATGAGCAGTTCTTC. Translating it yields CASSFEKGSYNEQFF.